Sequencing of this TCR beta chain was carried out in a study of T cell responses to AZD1222 COVID-19 vaccine. Study at large: Second doses that came at about 4 or about 12 weeks were put together.

Study observations and caveats: At 160-218 and 743-854, vaccine-associated CD4 TCRs were dominant, and they spanned spike. Donors, mostly white British, included more females; clonal diversity was possibly underestimated. A reported finding is that nearly half of spike-specific TCRs target unmutated variant regions.

A remark on this clone: Its antigen remains unidentified.

Libraries were prepared by immunoSEQ multiplex PCR; TCRdb keeps only in-frame clonotypes and omits some of them. The sample comprises 60,000 or so clones, 65% to 90% of which are singletons, and 15% to 25% rests with the top ten. Germline V CDR1 and CDR2: SGDLS, YYNGEE. The CDR3 runs to 16 residues. Trimming left V 0 bases short and J 5 bases short, with 17 bases between. The sequencing here drew on peripheral blood, taken on day 0 of AZD1222 vaccination. The chain links TRBV9 to TRBJ2-5; D could derive from TRBD1 or TRBD2 (5 bases each). The receptor comes from an adult in good health. The CDR3 protein is CASSVGLGRGMETQYF. CDR3 bases: TGTGCCAGCAGCGTAGGGCTGGGACGAGGGATGGAGACCCAGTACTTC.